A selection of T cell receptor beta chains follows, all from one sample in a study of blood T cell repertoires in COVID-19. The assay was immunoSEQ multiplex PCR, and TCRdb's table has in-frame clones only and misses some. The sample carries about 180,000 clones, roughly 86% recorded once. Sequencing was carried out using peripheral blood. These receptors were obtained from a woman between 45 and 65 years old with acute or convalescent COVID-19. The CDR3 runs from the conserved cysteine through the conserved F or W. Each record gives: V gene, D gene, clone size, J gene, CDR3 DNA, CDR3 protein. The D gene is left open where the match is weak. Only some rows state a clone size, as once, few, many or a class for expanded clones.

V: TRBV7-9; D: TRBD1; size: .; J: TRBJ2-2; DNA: TGTGCCAGCAGCCAGAGACAGGGTCCCAATACCGGGGAGCTGTTTTTT; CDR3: CASSQRQGPNTGELFF
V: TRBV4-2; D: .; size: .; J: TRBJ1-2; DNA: TGTGCCAGCAGCCAAGTCGGGGATGGCGCTAACTATGGCTACACCTTC; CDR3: CASSQVGDGANYGYTF
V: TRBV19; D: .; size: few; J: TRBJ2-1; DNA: TGTGCCAGTAGTGTAGAGCGGGAGCAGTTCTTC; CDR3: CASSVEREQFF
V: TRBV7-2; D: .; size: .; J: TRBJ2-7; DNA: TGTGCCAGCAGCTCCCCCCGAAGACAATCCTACGAGCAGTACTTC; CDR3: CASSSPRRQSYEQYF
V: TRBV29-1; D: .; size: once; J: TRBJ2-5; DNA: TGCAGCGTCCGAAGGGGGAGAGGTTGGGAGACCCAGTACTTC; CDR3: CSVRRGRGWETQYF
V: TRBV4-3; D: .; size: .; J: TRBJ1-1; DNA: TGCGCCAGCAGCCGCAATACAGGGATTGAAGCTTTCTTT; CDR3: CASSRNTGIEAFF
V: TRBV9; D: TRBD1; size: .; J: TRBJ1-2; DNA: TGTGCCAGCAGCGTATATGGGACAGGCCTAGGCGGAGGCTACACCTTC; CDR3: CASSVYGTGLGGGYTF
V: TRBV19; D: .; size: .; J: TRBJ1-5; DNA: TGTGCCAGTAGTATGGGACTTAGCCAGCCCCAGCATTTT; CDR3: CASSMGLSQPQHF
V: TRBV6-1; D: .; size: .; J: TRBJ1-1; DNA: TGTGCCAGCAGTGAACACCGACTAAACACTGAAGCTTTCTTT; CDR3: CASSEHRLNTEAFF
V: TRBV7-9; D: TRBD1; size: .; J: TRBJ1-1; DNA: TGTGCCAGCAGTCGCAAGGGACAGGGGGCCACTGAAGCTTTCTTT; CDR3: CASSRKGQGATEAFF
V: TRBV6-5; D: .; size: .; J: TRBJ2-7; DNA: TGTGCCAGCAGTTACTCGGGCTTCCCCTACGAGCAGTACTTC; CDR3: CASSYSGFPYEQYF
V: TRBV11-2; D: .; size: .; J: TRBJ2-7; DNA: TGTGCCAGCAGCCTGGAAGGGGCCGGGTACGAGCAGTACTTC; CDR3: CASSLEGAGYEQYF
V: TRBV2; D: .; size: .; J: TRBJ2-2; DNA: TGTGCCAGCAGTGTGAGGCTAGTGAACACCGGGGAGCTGTTTTTT; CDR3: CASSVRLVNTGELFF
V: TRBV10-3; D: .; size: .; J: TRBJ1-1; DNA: TGTGCCATCGGACACATGAACACTGAAGCTTTCTTT; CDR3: CAIGHMNTEAFF
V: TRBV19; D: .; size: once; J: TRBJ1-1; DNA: TGTGCCAGCTCATACGGAGGAGGGAACACTGAAGCTTTCTTT; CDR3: CASSYGGGNTEAFF